The 8 T cell receptor beta chains given below trace back to one sample, sequenced in a study of blood T cell repertoires in COVID-19. TCRdb keeps only in-frame clones here, not all; method: immunoSEQ multiplex PCR. This table holds hundreds of thousands of clones, around 87% found once. Source material: PBMCs or T cells enriched from blood (not recorded which). The receptors were sampled from a man aged 18 to 30 who had recovered from COVID-19.

This chain connects TRBV4-2 to TRBJ2-7; D may be TRBD1 (6 bases). The germline CDR1 and CDR2 sequences are LGHNA and YNFKEQ. The CDR3 is 15 amino acids. Trimming took 2 bases from V and 6 from J, leaving 17 bases between them. The CDR3 here is CASSQPTGVTFEQYF. The CDR3 DNA reads TGTGCCAGCAGCCAACCGACAGGTGTTACATTCGAGCAGTACTTC.

This chain uses TRBV18 with TRBJ1-5; D is undetermined. Germline V gene sequence: CDR1 KGHSH, CDR2 LQKENI. Trimming took off 2 bases at V and 4 bases at J, with 6 bases between the two ends. The CDR3 spans 13 residues. The CDR3, as DNA: TGTGCCAGCTCACCAGGGAGGAATCAGCCCCAGCATTTT. Translating gives CASSPGRNQPQHF. Based on the CDR3 plus reference TRBV18 and TRBJ1-5, the full variable domain is NAGVMQNPRHLVRRRGQEARLRCSPMKGHSHVYWYRQLPEEGLKFMVYLQKENIIDESGMPKERFSAEFPKEGPSILRIQQVVRGDSAAYFCASSPGRNQPQHFGDGTRLSIL.

CDR3 loop: CASSRGLARYEQYF. CDR3 DNA sequence: TGTGCCAGCAGCCGAGGACTAGCCAGATACGAGCAGTACTTC. The chain couples TRBV7-8 to TRBJ2-7, with TRBD2 matching over 8 bases. This CDR3 is 14 amino acids long. CDR1 and CDR2 from the germline V gene are SGHVS and FQNEAQ. The V and J ends lost 5 bases and 4 bases, in that order; junction bases with no gene match: 7. Together with reference TRBV7-8 and TRBJ2-7, the CDR3 gives the full variable domain: GAGVSQSPRYKVAKRGQDVALRCDPISGHVSLFWYQQALGQGPEFLTYFQNEAQLDKSGLPSDRFFAERPEGSVSTLKIQRTQQEDSAVYLCASSRGLARYEQYFGPGTRLTVT.

This clone appeared once. The rearrangement uses TRBV25-1 and TRBJ1-6, with TRBD1 matching 8 bases. Trimming took 5 bases from V and 4 from J; bases not matched to a gene: 10. CDR1 MGHDK and CDR2 SYGVNS come from the germline V gene. The CDR3 extends over 17 amino acids. CDR3 coding DNA: TGTGCCAGCAGTCCTATTCTCGGACAGGGTTATAATTCACCCCTCCACTTT. Protein sequence: CASSPILGQGYNSPLHF.

This sequence joins TRBV28 and TRBJ1-1; 9 nucleotides match TRBD1. J gave up 6 bases and V 4 bases, and 9 bases lay outside the gene matches. This CDR3 has 15 residues. Germline-derived CDR1 and CDR2 are MDHEN and SYDVKM. CDR3 residues: CASSSADRGAAEAFF. CDR3 nucleotide sequence: TGTGCCAGCAGTTCAGCCGACAGGGGGGCTGCTGAAGCTTTCTTT.

This chain joins TRBV6-5 and TRBJ1-1; 7 nucleotides match TRBD1. V trimming: 7 bases; J trimming: 6 bases; junction bases outside the gene matches: 11. Looked up from germline, CDR1 is MNHEY and CDR2 is SVGAGI. This CDR3 region has 14 residues. CDR3 nucleotide sequence: TGTGCCAGCACCTCACAGGGGAAAAAAGCTGAAGCTTTCTTT. It yields the protein CASTSQGKKAEAFF.

V is TRBV27 and J is TRBJ1-6, with TRBD1 matching over 8 bases. CDR1 is MNHEY, CDR2 SMNVEV, per germline (reference sequence). The CDR3 totals 19 residues. V was pared by 7 bases and J by 0 bases, with 14 bases of the junction left unmatched. CDR3 amino acids: CASNFPGQVSLSYNSPLHF. The CDR3, as DNA: TGTGCCAGCAATTTTCCGGGACAGGTTTCGCTCTCCTATAATTCACCCCTCCACTTT.

The J gene is TRBJ2-7, the V gene TRBV10-3, with TRBD1 matching over 7 bases. The CDR3 extends over 14 amino acids. The V segment lost 0 bases and the J segment 2 bases; nucleotides outside the gene matches: 1. Germline values: CDR1 ENHRY, CDR2 SYGVKD. The chain's CDR3 is CAISESDRTYEQYF. Written as DNA, the CDR3 is TGTGCCATCAGTGAGTCGGACAGGACCTACGAGCAGTACTTC.